What follows is one T cell receptor (beta chain) and its context. What antigen it recognizes has not been identified. The input lacks base qualities; no much larger clone sits a single base away. The cohort comprised some 700 healthy bone marrow donors. Cohort members were all nominally healthy when sampled, although unrecorded immune exposures were likely present. The donor tested CMV seropositive and was one of the 289 seropositive cohort members. Each donor provided a peripheral blood sample, and peripheral blood mononuclear cells were used for TCR beta sequencing. Genomic DNA extraction from the blood cell samples was performed with the Qiagen DNeasy Blood Extraction Kit. The record originates from a study of cytomegalovirus exposure and HLA in healthy donors (dated by TCRdb to the late 2010s). Some background on the complete study: In an earlier analysis of roughly 590 of the donors, 250 to 350 Gb of sequence data and roughly 100 million unique TCR beta sequences from roughly 180 million T cells were reported. The genetic ancestry cluster associated with self-reported Caucasian donors included approximately 85% of the 398 genotyped donors. In an earlier analysis of 587 of the donors, high-throughput TCR beta sequencing was used to judge whether each TCR beta V gene segment behaved as functional or pseudogenic. In a later genetic analysis, genome-wide SNP genotypes for about 60% of the 666 donors were used, and that subset was treated as a discovery cohort. High-throughput TCR immunosequencing, statistical association of individual TCRs with disease status, and machine learning were combined to predict cytomegalovirus infection status. The number of typed donors differed by locus: about 620-640 for A, B, C, DRB1 and DQB1; approximately 530 for DQA1; some 590 for DPA1; and roughly 470 for DPB1. Among about 360 genotyped donors of the cohort, an average of 235,054 unique TCR beta nucleotide sequences were sequenced per donor, roughly 18% of them non-productive. Donor age, sex, ethnicity and CMV serostatus were collected together with the repertoire data. An early release that covered about 600 HLA-typed donors contained about 300 gigabases of sequencing data and 70 million to 100 million unique TCR sequences. The study was designed to test whether signatures of past pathogen exposure could be identified by cataloging public T cell receptors. To study patterns of TCR occurrence, a later analysis re-analyzed previously published TCR beta repertoires from 600 to 750 donors and added high-resolution HLA genotyping. In addition to the first cohort of several hundred subjects, a separate validation cohort of 130 or so different subjects was used. Four or five DR-DQ haplotypes were treated as single units for association and clustering because of strong linkage in the cohort. Every discovery cohort repertoire had been produced on one sequencing platform. The study used immunosequencing to profile the T cell repertoires of 666 subjects and linked those repertoires to cytomegalovirus serostatus. Class I and class II HLA loci were covered by the typing at four-digit resolution. In the later analysis, no new phenotypic data were used to find candidate immune exposures; instead, reliance was placed on TCR beta sequences and their occurrence across donors. The investigation overall reported the following: The authors suggested that the approach could potentially be generalized to other disease states and immunological phenotypes. In a later genetic analysis, a missense DCLRE1C variant was associated with V-gene and J-gene trimming of TCR beta chains, and the association was replicated in an independent cohort. This cohort had only TCR beta chains sequenced, and the lack of alpha or paired-chain data limited which features could be detected. In vitro tests confirmed that a few of the cytomegalovirus-associated TCR beta chains recognize cytomegalovirus antigens. In a later analysis, several top co-occurrence clusters were reported to appear linked to parvovirus B19, influenza, CMV and Epstein-Barr virus. Because some donors lacked HLA typing at each locus, the association tests relied only on the typed subset. Immune exposure information for the cohort was limited to CMV serostatus. Most TCR sequences were seen in very few donors, while some public TCRs were found in many individuals. Assigning TCR associations to individual alleles was difficult when HLA alleles, especially DR and DQ, strongly co-occurred. The study listed 164 TCR beta chains as associated with cytomegalovirus. In an earlier analysis of roughly 560 of the donors, most TCR beta V segments were observed in productive rearrangements about 90% or about 30% of the time, broadly matching IMGT annotations. According to a later analysis, most CMV-associated TCR beta chains appeared to be HLA-restricted, and the HLA associations seemed to be driven largely by CMV exposure. Presence/absence analyses assumed roughly uniform sequencing depth across donors, an assumption that may not hold. The classifier was reported to diagnose cytomegalovirus status with high specificity and sensitivity in both the original and validation cohorts. A further reported finding was that TCR beta sequences accurately predicted the HLA-A and HLA-B alleles for most subjects in the first cohort. In a later analysis, HLA-associated TCR beta chains were found to be more clonally expanded and to have lower generation probabilities than equally common non-associated chains. Approximately 16 rarely observed V segments, including chromosome 9 orphons, were excluded from the earlier analysis of just under 600 of the donors because counts were too low. Correlated functional status among segregating V segments might be attributable to linkage disequilibrium, but an unknown experimental factor could not be ruled out. In a later analysis, around 15,000 TCR beta sequences were associated with specific HLA alleles at a false discovery rate of 0.05. In a later analysis, TCR association rates were found to vary across HLA loci, with the most associated TCRs seen for DRB1 alleles and the fewest for HLA-C alleles. According to a later genetic analysis, donors in an Asian-associated ancestry cluster had fewer N-insertions in productive TCRs than the approximately 670-donor mean. A group of highly shared sequence variants was considered likely to be a technical artifact of the sequencing pipeline. Because the 87-base-pair reads could not distinguish some IMGT-functional V segments, including TRBV6-2 and TRBV6-3, those segments were excluded.

The library was produced with the immunoSEQ multiplex PCR assay. The multiplex PCR relied on a mix of 60 forward primers for TCR Vbeta segments and 13 reverse primers for TCR Jbeta segments. The CDR3 region of rearranged TCR beta genes was amplified from genomic DNA by a multiplex PCR assay. The amplified TCR beta libraries were sequenced on the Illumina HiSeq System as 87-base-pair reads. Per the source publication's procedure: In a later analysis, some 80 million unique TCR beta chains were counted across the approximately 670 repertoires, and approximately 11 million of these chains were shared by at least two donors. To remove PCR and sequencing errors, raw reads were error-corrected and collapsed into unique sequences using a nearest-neighbor algorithm that merged closely related sequences. Alignment of CDR3 sequences to IMGT reference sequences was used to assign V, D and J gene segments. For a sequence to be retained, at least a six-nucleotide match to both a V gene segment and a J gene segment was required. Rearrangements were classified as productive when the CDR3 lacked stop codons and remained in frame with V and J, and all other rearrangements were classified as non-productive. CDR3 was defined according to IMGT convention as the region running from the second conserved V-encoded cysteine to the conserved J-encoded phenylalanine. The earlier analysis of more than 450 of the donors excluded sequences that lacked an unambiguous match to a single V gene segment. An earlier analysis of a few hundred of the donors called V segments functional above 56.7% productive rearrangements and segregating when the between-donor standard deviation exceeded 5%. To diagnose cytomegalovirus status from the catalog of TCR beta chain sequences, a statistical classification framework was built. In a later analysis, TCR nucleotide sequences were compared against IMGT/GENE-DB human TR gene sequences so that V and J genes could be assigned. The TCRdist pipeline was used in a later analysis to assign CDR3 sequences and most-parsimonious VDJ recombination scenarios. In a later analysis, each TCR beta chain was defined by its CDR3 amino acid sequence together with its V-gene family, and reads without a unique V-gene family were excluded. To address suspected cross-contamination and a sequencing artifact, a later analysis removed a few hundred highly shared, low-generation-probability nucleotide sequences. In a later analysis, a clonal expansion index for each public chain was calculated from normalized within-repertoire ranks of inferred template counts. In a later analysis, generation probabilities were computed with a VDJ recombination model fitted to out-of-frame rearrangements, and the resulting probabilities were checked against IGoR. In a later analysis, TCR-TCR, TCR-HLA and TCR-CMV co-occurrence was scored with hypergeometric tests, and a repertoire-size bias correction was applied to TCR pairs. A later analysis estimated false discovery rates by permuting HLA or CMV assignments 20 times. In a later analysis, co-occurring TCRs were grouped with DBSCAN, and TCRdist sequence similarity was added when clustering was performed within HLA-allele-positive subsets. For co-occurrence clustering, repertoires with fewer than 30,000 or more than 120,000 public chains were excluded, along with about five repertoires with anomalous nucleotide sharing. This immuneACCESS table, as held by TCRdb, lists in-frame sequences with V and J called but not all clones. Of the missing ones, under half trace to an unresolved V gene in checked studies; the others have no known cause. D and trimming were read from the DNA, whereas the V and J calls and clone size are those reported in that table. This sample gives over 150,000 clones in total; about 80% of them show up just once. The ten biggest clones cover 10% to 15% of the sample.

V and J lose 3 bases and 4 bases, and a span of 17 bases separates them. Taken from the germline V gene, the CDR1 and CDR2 loops are WSHSY and SAAADI. The CDR3 covers 16 residues, taking in both the cysteine and the phenylalanine. The kept DNA is CDR3 alone, 48 bases in frame from the first base. The sequence came from a man aged 30-40 years in good health and CMV-seropositive. The sequencing input was PBMCs. The rearranged chain carries TRBV10-2 and TRBJ2-3; TRBD1 is possibly the D segment (6 matching bases). The CDR3 reads as follows: CASSDLQGRGPDTQYF. The DNA sequence reads TGCGCCAGCAGTGACTTACAGGGTCGGGGTCCAGATACGCAGTATTTT.